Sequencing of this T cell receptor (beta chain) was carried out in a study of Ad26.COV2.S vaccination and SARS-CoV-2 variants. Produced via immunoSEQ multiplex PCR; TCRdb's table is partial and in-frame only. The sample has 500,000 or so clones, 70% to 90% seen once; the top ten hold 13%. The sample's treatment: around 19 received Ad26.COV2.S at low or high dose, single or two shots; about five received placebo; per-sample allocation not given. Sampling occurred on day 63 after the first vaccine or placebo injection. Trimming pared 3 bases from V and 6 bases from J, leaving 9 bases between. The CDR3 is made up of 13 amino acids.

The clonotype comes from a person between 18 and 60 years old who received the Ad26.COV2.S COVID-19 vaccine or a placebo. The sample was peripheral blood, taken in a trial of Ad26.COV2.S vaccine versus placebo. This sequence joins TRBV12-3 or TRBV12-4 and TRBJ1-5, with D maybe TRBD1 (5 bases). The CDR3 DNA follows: TGTGCCAGCAGTTTGGGGGTGGGTCAGCCCCAGCATTTT. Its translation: CASSLGVGQPQHF.